This is a list of T cell receptor beta chains from one sample in a study of CD4 T cells in relation to SARS-CoV-2 and coronaviruses. Their recognized antigens are unknown. The assay was immunoSEQ multiplex PCR, and TCRdb's table has in-frame clones only and misses some. The table has some 19,000 clones, 75% to 85% seen once. Input material: CD4+ T cells from PBMCs, cultured in vitro. Source of these receptors: a human donor in good health. Each CDR3 is given without its conserved first and last residue.

v_call cdr3_aa
TRBV19 ASSTSWDVRNTIY
TRBV10-3 AISGLAGANNEQF
TRBV19 AVGRATNEKLF
TRBV6-5 ASSYSDRGSEAF
TRBV7-3 ASSSGGSGTDTQY
TRBV7-9 ASSPPGGALVQY
TRBV3-1/TRBV3-2 ASSGLLGETQY
TRBV5-1 ASSPRAAQASTDTQY
TRBV2 ASTRDRGSYEQY
TRBV5-1 ASSLAPQTNEKLF
TRBV7-2 ASSLGVGRATDTQY
TRBV25-1 ASSEYGNTEAF
TRBV21-1 ASSNRSRADEQY
TRBV25-1 ASSEAGAGREETQY
TRBV3-1/TRBV3-2 ASSPTAGTNQPQH
TRBV27 ASSLRGGEAEQY
TRBV7-2 ASSLLADRYEQY
TRBV5-6 ASSLRGGRGTDTQY
TRBV7-8 ASSLAFGASGETQY
TRBV25-1 ASSESGGGPYNEQF
TRBV7-9 ASGNGIGTDTQY
TRBV6-2/TRBV6-3 ASSQTGYEQY
TRBV18 ASSPLRALSTDTQY
TRBV4-3 ASSQGHRGHEKLF
TRBV4-1 ASSQAALAAYEQY
TRBV11-2 ASSLGLALETQY
TRBV6-5 ASRGPQGVGGYT
TRBV5-8 ASSFVPTSASNEQF
TRBV10-3 AITTLEGSGYT
TRBV5-3 ARSSYPGGASGANVLT
TRBV2 ASSGDGRNQPQH
TRBV10-3 AISEPDREKY
TRBV11-2 ASSRLAGDKNIQY
TRBV19 ASSLQSGGSTDNEQF
TRBV29-1 SATFATNEKLF
TRBV19 ASMRAGQETQY
TRBV6-5 ASSYSPEGSNEQF
TRBV19 ASSIEGWANNEQF
TRBV7-2 ASSPNLVGMFANEKLF
TRBV19 ASSIDSGAYNEQF
TRBV28 ASSFWTSGRAEDTQY
TRBV9 ASSAGTGATNEKLF
TRBV2 ASSGLGITDTQY
TRBV2 ASSERGDGQY
TRBV7-2 ASKYQGQANEKLF
TRBV9 ASSATPGHNYEQY